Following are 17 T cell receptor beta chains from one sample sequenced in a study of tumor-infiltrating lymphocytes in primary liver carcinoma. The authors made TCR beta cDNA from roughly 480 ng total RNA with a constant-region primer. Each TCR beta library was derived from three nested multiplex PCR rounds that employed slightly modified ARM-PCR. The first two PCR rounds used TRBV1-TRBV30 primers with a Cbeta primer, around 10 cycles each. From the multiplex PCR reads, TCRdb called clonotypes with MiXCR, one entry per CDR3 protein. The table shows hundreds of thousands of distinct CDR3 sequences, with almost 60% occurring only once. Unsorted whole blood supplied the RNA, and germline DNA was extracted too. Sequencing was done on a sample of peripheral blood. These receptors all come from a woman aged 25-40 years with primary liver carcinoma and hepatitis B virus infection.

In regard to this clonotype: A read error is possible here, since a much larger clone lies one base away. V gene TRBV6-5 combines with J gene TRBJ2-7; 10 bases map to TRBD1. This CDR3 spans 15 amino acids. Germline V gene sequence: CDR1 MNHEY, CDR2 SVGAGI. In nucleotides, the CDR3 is TGTGCCAGCAGTTACGCGACAGGGGGCGAGTACGAGCGGTACTTC. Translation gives CASSYATGGEYERYF.

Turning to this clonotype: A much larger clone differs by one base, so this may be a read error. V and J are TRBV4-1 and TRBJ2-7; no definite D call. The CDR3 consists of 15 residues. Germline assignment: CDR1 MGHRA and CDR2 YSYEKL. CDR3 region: CASSQEGRFGYEHYF. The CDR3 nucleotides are TGCGCCAGCAGCCAAGAAGGCAGGTTCGGCTACGAGCACTACTTC.

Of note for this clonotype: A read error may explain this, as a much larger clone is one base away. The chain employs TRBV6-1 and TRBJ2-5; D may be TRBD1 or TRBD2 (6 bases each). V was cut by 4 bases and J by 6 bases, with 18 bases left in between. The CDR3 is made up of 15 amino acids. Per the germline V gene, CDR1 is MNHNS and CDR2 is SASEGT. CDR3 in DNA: TGTGCCAGCAGTGGCTCCCGAAGGGGGGATCAGACCCAGTACTTC. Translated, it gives CASSGSRRGDQTQYF.

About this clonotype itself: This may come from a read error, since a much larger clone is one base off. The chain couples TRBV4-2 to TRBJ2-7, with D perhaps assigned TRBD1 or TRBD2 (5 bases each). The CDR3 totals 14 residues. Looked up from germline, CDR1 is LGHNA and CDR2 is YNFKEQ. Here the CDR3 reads CASSQDGGHYGQYF. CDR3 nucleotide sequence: TGTGCCAGCAGCCAAGATGGGGGTCACTACGGGCAGTACTTC.

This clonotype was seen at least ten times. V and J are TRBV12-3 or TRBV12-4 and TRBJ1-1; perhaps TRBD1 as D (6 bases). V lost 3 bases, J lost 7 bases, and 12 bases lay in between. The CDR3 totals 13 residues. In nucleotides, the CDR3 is TGTGCCAGCAGTTTGCATGGGGGGCGTGAAGCTTTCTTT. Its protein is CASSLHGGREAFF.

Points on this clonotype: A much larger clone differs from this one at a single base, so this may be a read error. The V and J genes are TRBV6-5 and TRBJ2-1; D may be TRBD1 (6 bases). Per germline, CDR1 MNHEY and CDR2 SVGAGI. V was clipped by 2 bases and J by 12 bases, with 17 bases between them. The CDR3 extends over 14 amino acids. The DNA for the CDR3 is TGTGCCAGCAGTTACAGAAAACAGGGATTTGGGCAGTTCTTC. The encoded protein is CASSYRKQGFGQFF.

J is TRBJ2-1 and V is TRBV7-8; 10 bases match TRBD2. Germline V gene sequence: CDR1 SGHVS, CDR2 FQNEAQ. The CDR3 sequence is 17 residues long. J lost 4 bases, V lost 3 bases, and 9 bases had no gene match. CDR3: CASSLGGLADKYNEQFF. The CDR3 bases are TGTGCCAGCAGCTTGGGTGGACTAGCGGATAAATACAATGAGCAGTTCTTC.

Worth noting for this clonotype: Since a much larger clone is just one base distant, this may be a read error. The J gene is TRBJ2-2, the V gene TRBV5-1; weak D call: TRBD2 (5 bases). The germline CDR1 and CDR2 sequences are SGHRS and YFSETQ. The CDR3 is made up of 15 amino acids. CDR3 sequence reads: CAISLASGNTGELFF. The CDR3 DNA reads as TGCGCCATCAGCTTGGCCAGCGGGAACACCGGGGAGCTGTTTTTT.

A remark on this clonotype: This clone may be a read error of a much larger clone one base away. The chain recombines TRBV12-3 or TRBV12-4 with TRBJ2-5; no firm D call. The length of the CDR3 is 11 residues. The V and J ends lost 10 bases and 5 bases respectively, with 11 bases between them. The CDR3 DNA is TGTGCCAATACCGTTGGGGAGACCCAGTACTTC. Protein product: CANTVGETQYF.

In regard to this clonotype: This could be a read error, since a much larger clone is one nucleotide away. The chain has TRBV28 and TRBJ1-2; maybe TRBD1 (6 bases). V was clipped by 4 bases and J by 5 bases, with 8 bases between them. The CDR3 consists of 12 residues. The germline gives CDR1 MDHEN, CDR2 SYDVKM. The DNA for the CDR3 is TGTGCCAGCAGTTCCGGACAGTATGGCTACACCTTC. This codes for CASSSGQYGYTF.

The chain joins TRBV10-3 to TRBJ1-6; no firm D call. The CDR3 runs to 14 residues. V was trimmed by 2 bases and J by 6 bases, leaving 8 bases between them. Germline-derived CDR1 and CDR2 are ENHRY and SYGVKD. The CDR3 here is CAISERQCNSPLHF. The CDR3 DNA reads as TGTGCCATCAGTGAGCGGCAGTGTAATTCACCCCTCCACTTT.

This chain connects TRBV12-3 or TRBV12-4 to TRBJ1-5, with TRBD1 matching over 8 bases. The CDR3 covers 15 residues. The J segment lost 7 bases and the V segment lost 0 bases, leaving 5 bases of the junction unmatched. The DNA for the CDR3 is TGTGCCAGCAGTTTAGCGCAGACAGGGGTCCAGCCCCAGCATTTT. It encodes CASSLAQTGVQPQHF.

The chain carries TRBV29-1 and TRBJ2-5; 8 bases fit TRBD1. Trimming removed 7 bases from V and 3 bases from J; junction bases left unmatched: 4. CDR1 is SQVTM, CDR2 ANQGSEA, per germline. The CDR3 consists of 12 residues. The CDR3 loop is CSGHRGEETQYF. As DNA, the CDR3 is TGCAGCGGCCACAGGGGGGAAGAGACCCAGTACTTC.

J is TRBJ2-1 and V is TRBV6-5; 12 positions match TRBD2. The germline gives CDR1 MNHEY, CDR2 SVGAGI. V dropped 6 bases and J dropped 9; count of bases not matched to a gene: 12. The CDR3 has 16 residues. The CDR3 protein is CASSFGASGRAFEQFF. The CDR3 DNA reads TGTGCCAGCAGCTTCGGGGCTAGCGGGAGGGCCTTTGAGCAGTTCTTC.

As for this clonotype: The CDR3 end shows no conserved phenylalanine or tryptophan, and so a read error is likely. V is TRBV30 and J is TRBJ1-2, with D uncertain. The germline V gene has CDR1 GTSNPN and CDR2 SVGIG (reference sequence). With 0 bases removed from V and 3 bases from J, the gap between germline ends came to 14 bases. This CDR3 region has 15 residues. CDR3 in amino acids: CAWSVSDKRHYGYTS. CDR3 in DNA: TGTGCCTGGAGTGTATCCGACAAAAGGCACTATGGCTACACCTCC.

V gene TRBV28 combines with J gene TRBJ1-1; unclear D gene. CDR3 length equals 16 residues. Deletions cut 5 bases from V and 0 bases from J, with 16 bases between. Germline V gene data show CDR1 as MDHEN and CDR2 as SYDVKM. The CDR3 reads CASSQSWGWMNTEAFF. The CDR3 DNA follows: TGTGCCAGCAGTCAATCGTGGGGATGGATGAACACTGAAGCTTTCTTT.

For the CDR3, the DNA is TGCGCCAGCAGCCAAGATGGAGCAAGTATAGATACGCAGTATTTT. This translates into CASSQDGASIDTQYF. The rearrangement joins TRBV4-3 to TRBJ2-3; D is undetermined. CDR1 is LGHNA and CDR2 is YSLEER in the germline V gene. V was pared by 0 bases and J by 5 bases, with 12 bases between. This CDR3 comprises 15 residues.